This TCR beta chain was documented in a study of identical twins. Findings and limits, study-wide: Weaker excess twin sharing was seen among beta out-of-frame sequences. Out-of-frame alpha sequences common to twins exhibited an excess of low generation probability.

A universal primer site was added by template switching, and unique molecular identifiers were carried by the cDNA. TCRdb used MiXCR to reprocess the 5' RACE reads, holding one entry per CDR3 protein. The table has roughly 350,000 distinct CDR3 sequences, about 10% seen once. Germline lookup yields CDR1 SGHRS and CDR2 YFSETQ. This CDR3 is 15 amino acids long. The V end lost 0 bases, the J end lost 0 bases, and 4 bases lay between the germline ends. This clonotype showed up just a few times. Its antigen is not known. Sample: naive T cells sorted from blood. The receptor was isolated from a woman in her fifties or sixties in good health. The genes are TRBV5-1 and TRBJ2-6; no firm D call. The CDR3 nucleotides are TGCGCCAGCAGCTTGGATCCCTCTGGGGCCAACGTCCTGACTTTC. It codes for CASSLDPSGANVLTF.